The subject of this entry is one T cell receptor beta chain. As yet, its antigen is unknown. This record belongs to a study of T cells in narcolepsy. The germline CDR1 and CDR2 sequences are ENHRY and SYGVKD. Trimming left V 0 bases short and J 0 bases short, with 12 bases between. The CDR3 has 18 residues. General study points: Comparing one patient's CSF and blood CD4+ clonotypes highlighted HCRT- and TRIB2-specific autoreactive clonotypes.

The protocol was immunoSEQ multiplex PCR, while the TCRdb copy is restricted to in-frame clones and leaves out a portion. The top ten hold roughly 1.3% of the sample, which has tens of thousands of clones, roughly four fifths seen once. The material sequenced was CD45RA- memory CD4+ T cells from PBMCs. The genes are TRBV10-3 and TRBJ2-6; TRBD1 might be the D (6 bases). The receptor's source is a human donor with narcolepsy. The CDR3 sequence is CAISESPGTISGANVLTF. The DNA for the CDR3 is TGTGCCATCAGTGAGTCTCCCGGGACAATCTCTGGGGCCAACGTCCTGACTTTC.